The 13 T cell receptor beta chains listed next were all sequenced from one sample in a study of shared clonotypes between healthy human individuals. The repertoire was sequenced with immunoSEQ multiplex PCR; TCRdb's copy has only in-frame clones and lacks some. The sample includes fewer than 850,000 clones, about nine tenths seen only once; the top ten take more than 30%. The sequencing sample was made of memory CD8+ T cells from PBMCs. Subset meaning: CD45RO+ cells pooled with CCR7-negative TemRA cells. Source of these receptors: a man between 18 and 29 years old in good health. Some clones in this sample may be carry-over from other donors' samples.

The CDR3 protein is CATSADRTSGSLRGQFF. The CDR3 DNA follows: TGTGCCACCAGCGCTGACCGAACTAGCGGGAGTCTCCGGGGGCAGTTCTTC. The chain uses TRBV15 and TRBJ2-1, with 11 bases identical to TRBD2. The length of the CDR3 is 17 residues. V shed 5 bases, J shed 12 bases, and the junction held 18 bases outside the gene matches. Germline CDR1 LNHNV, CDR2 YYDKDF (reference sequence).

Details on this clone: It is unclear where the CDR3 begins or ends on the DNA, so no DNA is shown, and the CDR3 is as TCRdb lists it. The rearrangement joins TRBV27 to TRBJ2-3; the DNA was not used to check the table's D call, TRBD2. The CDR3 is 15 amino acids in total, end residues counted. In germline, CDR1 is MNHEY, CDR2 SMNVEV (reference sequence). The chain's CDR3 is CASSSVLGVTDTQYF.

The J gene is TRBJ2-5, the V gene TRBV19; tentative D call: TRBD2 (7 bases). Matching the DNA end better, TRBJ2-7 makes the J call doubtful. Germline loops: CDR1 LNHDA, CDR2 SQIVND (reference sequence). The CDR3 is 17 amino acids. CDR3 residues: CASSVSGTTSLYYEQYF. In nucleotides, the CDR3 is TGTGCCAGTAGTGTCAGCGGGACAACATCCCTTTACTACGAGCAGTACTTC.

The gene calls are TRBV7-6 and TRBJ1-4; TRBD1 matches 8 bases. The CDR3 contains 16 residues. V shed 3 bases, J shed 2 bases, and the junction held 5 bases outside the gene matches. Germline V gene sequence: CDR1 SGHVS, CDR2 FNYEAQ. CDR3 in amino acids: CASSLRTGPTNEKLFF. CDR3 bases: TGTGCCAGCAGCTTGAGGACAGGGCCGACTAATGAAAAACTGTTTTTT.

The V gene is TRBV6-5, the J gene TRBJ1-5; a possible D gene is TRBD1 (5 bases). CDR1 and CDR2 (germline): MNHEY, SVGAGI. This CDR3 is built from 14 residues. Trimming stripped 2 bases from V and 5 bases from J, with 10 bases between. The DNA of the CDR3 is TGTGCCAGCAGTTACGGCTGGGGGGATCAGCCCCAGCATTTT. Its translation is CASSYGWGDQPQHF.

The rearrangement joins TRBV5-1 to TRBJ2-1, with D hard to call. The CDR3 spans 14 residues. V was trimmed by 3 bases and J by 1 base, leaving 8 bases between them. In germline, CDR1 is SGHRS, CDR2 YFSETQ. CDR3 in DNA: TGCGCCAGCAGCTCCGAATATTCCTACAATGAGCAGTTCTTC. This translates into CASSSEYSYNEQFF.

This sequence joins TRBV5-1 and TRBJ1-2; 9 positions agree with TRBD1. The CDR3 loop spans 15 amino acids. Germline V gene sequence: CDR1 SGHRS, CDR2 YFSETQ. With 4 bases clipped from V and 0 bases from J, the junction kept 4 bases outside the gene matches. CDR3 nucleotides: TGCGCCAGCAGCCCCAGGGACAGGGCTAACTATGGCTACACCTTC. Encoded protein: CASSPRDRANYGYTF.

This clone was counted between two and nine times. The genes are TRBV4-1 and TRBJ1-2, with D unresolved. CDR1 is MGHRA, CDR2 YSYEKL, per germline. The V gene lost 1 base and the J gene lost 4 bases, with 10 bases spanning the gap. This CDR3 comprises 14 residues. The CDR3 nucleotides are TGCGCCAGCAGCCAAGTGTTAGTGAGCTATGGCTACACCTTC. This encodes CASSQVLVSYGYTF.

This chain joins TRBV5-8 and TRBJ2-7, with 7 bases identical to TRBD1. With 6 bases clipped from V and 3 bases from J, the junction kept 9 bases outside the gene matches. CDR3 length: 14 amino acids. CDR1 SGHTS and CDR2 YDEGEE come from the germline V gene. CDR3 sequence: CASTPLAGGYEQYF. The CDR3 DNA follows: TGTGCCAGCACCCCCCTGGCAGGGGGCTACGAGCAGTACTTC.

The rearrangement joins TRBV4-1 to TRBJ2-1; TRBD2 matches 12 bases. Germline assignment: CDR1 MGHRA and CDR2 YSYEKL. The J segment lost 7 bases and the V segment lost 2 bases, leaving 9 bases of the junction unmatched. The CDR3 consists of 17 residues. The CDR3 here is CASSQRTSGTIYNEQFF. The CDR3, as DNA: TGCGCCAGCAGCCAACGGACTAGCGGGACCATTTATAATGAGCAGTTCTTC.

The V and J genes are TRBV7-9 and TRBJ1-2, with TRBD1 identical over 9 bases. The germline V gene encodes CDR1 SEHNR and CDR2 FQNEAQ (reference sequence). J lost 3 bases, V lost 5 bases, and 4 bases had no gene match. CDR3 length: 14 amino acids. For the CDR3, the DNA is TGTGCCAGCAGCGGAACAGGGGGCCACTATGGCTACACCTTC. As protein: CASSGTGGHYGYTF.

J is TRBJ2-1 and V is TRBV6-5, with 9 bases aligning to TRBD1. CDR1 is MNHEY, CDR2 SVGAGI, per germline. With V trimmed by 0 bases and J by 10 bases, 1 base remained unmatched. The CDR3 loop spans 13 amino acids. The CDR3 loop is CASSYSTGGEQFF. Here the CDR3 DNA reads TGTGCCAGCAGTTACTCGACAGGGGGGGAGCAGTTCTTC.

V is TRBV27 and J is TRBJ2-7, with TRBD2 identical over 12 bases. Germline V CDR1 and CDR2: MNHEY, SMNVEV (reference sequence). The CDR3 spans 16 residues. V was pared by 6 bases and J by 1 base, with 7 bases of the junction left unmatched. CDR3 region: CASSRPGLAGSYEQYF. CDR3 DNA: TGTGCCAGCAGCCGCCCCGGACTAGCGGGATCCTACGAGCAGTACTTC.